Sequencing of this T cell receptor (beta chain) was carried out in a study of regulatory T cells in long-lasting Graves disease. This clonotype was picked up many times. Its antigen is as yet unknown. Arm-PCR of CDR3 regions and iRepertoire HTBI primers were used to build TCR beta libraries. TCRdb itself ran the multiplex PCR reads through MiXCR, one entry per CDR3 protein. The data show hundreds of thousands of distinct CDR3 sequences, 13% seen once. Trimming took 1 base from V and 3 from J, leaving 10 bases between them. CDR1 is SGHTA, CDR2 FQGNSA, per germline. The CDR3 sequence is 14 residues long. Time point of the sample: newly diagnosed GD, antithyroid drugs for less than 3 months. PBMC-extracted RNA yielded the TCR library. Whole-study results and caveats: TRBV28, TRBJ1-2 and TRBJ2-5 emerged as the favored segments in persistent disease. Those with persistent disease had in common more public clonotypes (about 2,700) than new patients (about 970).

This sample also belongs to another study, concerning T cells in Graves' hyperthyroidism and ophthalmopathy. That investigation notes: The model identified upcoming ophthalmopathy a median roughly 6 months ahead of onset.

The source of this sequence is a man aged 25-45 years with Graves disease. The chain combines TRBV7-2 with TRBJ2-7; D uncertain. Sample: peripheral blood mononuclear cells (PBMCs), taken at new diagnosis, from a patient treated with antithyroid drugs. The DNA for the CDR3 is TGTGCCAGCAGCTTAGGGGTCCAGAACTACGAGCAGTACTTC. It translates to CASSLGVQNYEQYF.